The present T cell receptor (beta chain) was sequenced within a study of CD4+ T cells in melanoma. J gave up 7 bases and V 7 bases, and 7 bases lay outside the gene matches. The germline gives CDR1 MRHNA, CDR2 SNTAGT. The CDR3 consists of 14 residues. The assay was immunoSEQ multiplex PCR, and TCRdb's table has in-frame clones only and misses some. The sample includes about 55,000 clones, approximately 70% seen only once; the top ten take roughly 4.5%. This chain links TRBV6-4 with TRBJ1-4; 9 bases are shared with TRBD1. Sequencing used tumor tissue. The origin of this receptor is a human donor with melanoma. Here the CDR3 DNA reads TGTGCCAGCATTCGAGGGACAGGGAGTGAAAAACTGTTTTTT. It translates to CASIRGTGSEKLFF.